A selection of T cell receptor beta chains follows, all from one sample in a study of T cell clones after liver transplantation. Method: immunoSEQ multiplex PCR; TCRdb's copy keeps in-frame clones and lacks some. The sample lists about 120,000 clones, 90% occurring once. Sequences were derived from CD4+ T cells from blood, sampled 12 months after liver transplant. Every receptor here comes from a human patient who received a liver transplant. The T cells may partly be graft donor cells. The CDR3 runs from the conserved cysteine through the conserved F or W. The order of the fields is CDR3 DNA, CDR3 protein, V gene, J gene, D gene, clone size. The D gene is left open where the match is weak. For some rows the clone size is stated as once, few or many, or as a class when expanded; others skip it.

CDR3 DNA: TGTGCCAGTTCCCAAGGCCCAAATCAGCCCCAGCATTTT
CDR3 protein: CASSQGPNQPQHF
V gene: TRBV19
J gene: TRBJ1-5
D gene: -
clone size: -

CDR3 DNA: TGCGCCAGCAGCCAAGAAGCAGATACGCAGTATTTT
CDR3 protein: CASSQEADTQYF
V gene: TRBV4-1
J gene: TRBJ2-3
D gene: -
clone size: -

CDR3 DNA: TGTGCCTGGAGTGGCCACAACCGTGTGTATGGCTACACCTTC
CDR3 protein: CAWSGHNRVYGYTF
V gene: TRBV30
J gene: TRBJ1-2
D gene: -
clone size: -

CDR3 DNA: TGTGCCAGCTCACCACCAGGAGAGAATGGCTACACCTTC
CDR3 protein: CASSPPGENGYTF
V gene: TRBV18
J gene: TRBJ1-2
D gene: -
clone size: -

CDR3 DNA: TGTGCCAGCAGTGAATATGGAGACCCGAACACTGAAGCTTTCTTT
CDR3 protein: CASSEYGDPNTEAFF
V gene: TRBV25-1
J gene: TRBJ1-1
D gene: -
clone size: -

CDR3 DNA: TGTGCCATCAGTGATAATAGCTACGAGCAGTACTTC
CDR3 protein: CAISDNSYEQYF
V gene: TRBV10-3
J gene: TRBJ2-7
D gene: -
clone size: -

CDR3 DNA: TGTGCCAGCAGCCAATCGACAGGGAGCTCCTACGAGCAGTACTTC
CDR3 protein: CASSQSTGSSYEQYF
V gene: TRBV16
J gene: TRBJ2-7
D gene: TRBD1
clone size: -

CDR3 DNA: TGTGCCAGCAGTGAAATGGGACAGGGATACAATGAGCAGTTCTTC
CDR3 protein: CASSEMGQGYNEQFF
V gene: TRBV6-1
J gene: TRBJ2-1
D gene: TRBD1
clone size: -

CDR3 DNA: TGCGCCAGCAGCCTAGAGGGACAGGGAAGCACAGATACGCAGTATTTT
CDR3 protein: CASSLEGQGSTDTQYF
V gene: TRBV5-1
J gene: TRBJ2-3
D gene: TRBD1
clone size: once

CDR3 DNA: TGTGCCAGCAGAAGCGTGGGGGCGGGCCGTTCCTCCTACGAGCAGTACTTC
CDR3 protein: CASRSVGAGRSSYEQYF
V gene: TRBV28
J gene: TRBJ2-7
D gene: -
clone size: once

CDR3 DNA: TGTGCCAGCAGCTTAACGGCAGATAACGAGCAGTACTTC
CDR3 protein: CASSLTADNEQYF
V gene: TRBV7-8
J gene: TRBJ2-7
D gene: -
clone size: -

CDR3 DNA: TGTGCCAGCAGCCCTGAGGGACTACTAACCGGGGAGCTGTTTTTT
CDR3 protein: CASSPEGLLTGELFF
V gene: TRBV9
J gene: TRBJ2-2
D gene: TRBD2
clone size: -

CDR3 DNA: TGTGCCAGCAGCACCGGTAGCGGACGGCCTCAAGAGACCCAGTACTTC
CDR3 protein: CASSTGSGRPQETQYF
V gene: TRBV27
J gene: TRBJ2-5
D gene: -
clone size: -

CDR3 DNA: TGTGCCTGGAGTCCCCTGGGGGGCGAGGGTGGCTACACCTTC
CDR3 protein: CAWSPLGGEGGYTF
V gene: TRBV30
J gene: TRBJ1-2
D gene: -
clone size: once

CDR3 DNA: TGTGCCAGCTCACCTAGCTTGGACAGGGGGCGGAACTATGGCTACACCTTC
CDR3 protein: CASSPSLDRGRNYGYTF
V gene: TRBV18
J gene: TRBJ1-2
D gene: TRBD1
clone size: -

CDR3 DNA: TGTGCCAGCATGAAAATGGGGGAGACCCAGTACTTC
CDR3 protein: CASMKMGETQYF
V gene: TRBV2
J gene: TRBJ2-5
D gene: -
clone size: -

CDR3 DNA: TGCGCCAGCAGCTCTAGCGGACCCTACAATGAGCAGTTCTTC
CDR3 protein: CASSSSGPYNEQFF
V gene: TRBV5-1
J gene: TRBJ2-1
D gene: TRBD2
clone size: -

CDR3 DNA: TGTGCCAGCAGCTTAGGACAGGCCCGAAACCGCGAGCAGTACTTC
CDR3 protein: CASSLGQARNREQYF
V gene: TRBV27
J gene: TRBJ2-7
D gene: TRBD1
clone size: -

CDR3 DNA: TGTGCCAGCAGGACGACAGGGTCCGGCTACACCTTC
CDR3 protein: CASRTTGSGYTF
V gene: TRBV27
J gene: TRBJ1-2
D gene: TRBD1
clone size: -

CDR3 DNA: TGTGCCAGCAGTTCCCGACTAGCGGGAGACCCTGGCGAGCAGTACTTC
CDR3 protein: CASSSRLAGDPGEQYF
V gene: TRBV6-6
J gene: TRBJ2-7
D gene: TRBD2
clone size: -

CDR3 DNA: TGTGCCAGCAGACGCGGACAGGGTGTAAACTATGGCTACACCTTC
CDR3 protein: CASRRGQGVNYGYTF
V gene: TRBV11-1
J gene: TRBJ1-2
D gene: TRBD1
clone size: -

CDR3 DNA: TGTGCCAGCAGCCCAAGTCAGGGGGCGGGCTACACCTTC
CDR3 protein: CASSPSQGAGYTF
V gene: TRBV7-3
J gene: TRBJ1-2
D gene: TRBD1
clone size: -

CDR3 DNA: TGTGCCAGCAGTTTCCCTTTTGTAGCGGGCTACAATGAGCAGTTCTTC
CDR3 protein: CASSFPFVAGYNEQFF
V gene: TRBV6-5
J gene: TRBJ2-1
D gene: TRBD2
clone size: once

CDR3 DNA: TGTGCCAGCAGCATACTAGCTAGCACAGATACGCAGTATTTT
CDR3 protein: CASSILASTDTQYF
V gene: TRBV7-2
J gene: TRBJ2-3
D gene: -
clone size: -

CDR3 DNA: TGTGCCAGCAGTGTTAGTTCCGGGACTAACTATGGCTACACCTTC
CDR3 protein: CASSVSSGTNYGYTF
V gene: TRBV2
J gene: TRBJ1-2
D gene: -
clone size: -

CDR3 DNA: TGCGCCAGCAGCACCCAAAATCAGCCCCAGCATTTT
CDR3 protein: CASSTQNQPQHF
V gene: TRBV10-1
J gene: TRBJ1-5
D gene: -
clone size: -

CDR3 DNA: TGTGCCAGCAGCTTGGGTAGGGGGCGGTGGAACACTGAAGCTTTCTTT
CDR3 protein: CASSLGRGRWNTEAFF
V gene: TRBV7-2
J gene: TRBJ1-1
D gene: TRBD1
clone size: once

CDR3 DNA: TGTGCCAGCAGTTTTCGCGGGGGTACTGAAGCTTTCTTT
CDR3 protein: CASSFRGGTEAFF
V gene: TRBV28
J gene: TRBJ1-1
D gene: -
clone size: -

CDR3 DNA: TGTGCCAGCAGCCTGGGGCAGGCCAATGAGCAGTTCTTC
CDR3 protein: CASSLGQANEQFF
V gene: TRBV7-2
J gene: TRBJ2-1
D gene: -
clone size: -

CDR3 DNA: TGTGCCATCAAAGGACAGGGGAGGTACGAGCAGTACTTC
CDR3 protein: CAIKGQGRYEQYF
V gene: TRBV28
J gene: TRBJ2-7
D gene: TRBD1
clone size: -

CDR3 DNA: TGCGCCAGCAGCTCGGGGACAGGGGGCCGAAACGGACTAGCGGGAGGAACCGAGCAGTACTTC
CDR3 protein: CASSSGTGGRNGLAGGTEQYF
V gene: TRBV5-1
J gene: TRBJ2-7
D gene: TRBD2
clone size: -

CDR3 DNA: TGTGCCAGTAGCCACCGGGACAGGGTAGGAGGCTACACCTTC
CDR3 protein: CASSHRDRVGGYTF
V gene: TRBV19
J gene: TRBJ1-2
D gene: TRBD1
clone size: -

CDR3 DNA: TGTGCCAGCAGCCCACACCCCGGACCGGACACTGAAGCTTTCTTT
CDR3 protein: CASSPHPGPDTEAFF
V gene: TRBV11-3
J gene: TRBJ1-1
D gene: -
clone size: -

CDR3 DNA: TGTGCCAGCATCCCAAGGACAGGATCTAACTATGGCTACACCTTC
CDR3 protein: CASIPRTGSNYGYTF
V gene: TRBV6-5
J gene: TRBJ1-2
D gene: TRBD1
clone size: few

CDR3 DNA: TGTGCCAGCAGCTTAGGAAGGTTAAGCGGGAGGGCCCAAGCATATGAGCAGTTCTTC
CDR3 protein: CASSLGRLSGRAQAYEQFF
V gene: TRBV7-2
J gene: TRBJ2-1
D gene: TRBD2
clone size: -

CDR3 DNA: TGTGCCACTCGACTGGGGACAGGGCCTATGAATGAGCAGTTCTTC
CDR3 protein: CATRLGTGPMNEQFF
V gene: TRBV6-6
J gene: TRBJ2-1
D gene: TRBD1
clone size: -

CDR3 DNA: TGTGCCAGCAGCTCTGGGGGCACCGGGGAGCTGTTTTTT
CDR3 protein: CASSSGGTGELFF
V gene: TRBV7-8
J gene: TRBJ2-2
D gene: -
clone size: -

CDR3 DNA: TGTGCCAGCAGCTTAGACAGCTCCTACGAGCAGTACTTC
CDR3 protein: CASSLDSSYEQYF
V gene: TRBV7-2
J gene: TRBJ2-7
D gene: -
clone size: -

CDR3 DNA: TGCAGCGCCAGAAGGGTAGCCGGGGAGCTGTTTTTT
CDR3 protein: CSARRVAGELFF
V gene: TRBV29-1
J gene: TRBJ2-2
D gene: -
clone size: once

CDR3 DNA: TGTGCCAGCAGCTTATATCCTAAAGGCCGGTATCCTGAGCAGTTCTTC
CDR3 protein: CASSLYPKGRYPEQFF
V gene: TRBV7-6
J gene: TRBJ2-1
D gene: -
clone size: -

CDR3 DNA: TGTGCCAGCAGCCGGGAAGGGGCGGGGGGCAATCAGCCCCAGCATTTT
CDR3 protein: CASSREGAGGNQPQHF
V gene: TRBV5-8
J gene: TRBJ1-5
D gene: -
clone size: -

CDR3 DNA: TGTGCCAGCAGCCCCCGACAGGGTGGAAACACCATATATTTT
CDR3 protein: CASSPRQGGNTIYF
V gene: TRBV11-3
J gene: TRBJ1-3
D gene: TRBD1
clone size: -

CDR3 DNA: TGTGCCACCAGGACTAGCGGGAGTGGGGAGCAGTACTTC
CDR3 protein: CATRTSGSGEQYF
V gene: TRBV28
J gene: TRBJ2-7
D gene: TRBD2
clone size: -

CDR3 DNA: TGTGCCAGCAGTCAGGAAGGATACACTGAAGCTTTCTTT
CDR3 protein: CASSQEGYTEAFF
V gene: TRBV7-2
J gene: TRBJ1-1
D gene: -
clone size: -

CDR3 DNA: TGTGCCAGCAGTGTGGGGAGTGGGGGGGCCTATGGCTACACCTTC
CDR3 protein: CASSVGSGGAYGYTF
V gene: TRBV6-1
J gene: TRBJ1-2
D gene: -
clone size: -

CDR3 DNA: TGTGCCTGGAGTCTCAGGACAAGGGGTCCCACAGATACGCAGTATTTT
CDR3 protein: CAWSLRTRGPTDTQYF
V gene: TRBV30
J gene: TRBJ2-3
D gene: -
clone size: -

CDR3 DNA: TGTGCCACCACCGCCGGGACTAGCGGGAGAGCGGGGGAGACCCAGTACTTC
CDR3 protein: CATTAGTSGRAGETQYF
V gene: TRBV15
J gene: TRBJ2-5
D gene: TRBD2
clone size: -

CDR3 DNA: TGTGCCAGCATCTCCGTTCTTCTAGCGGCGGGAGAGACCCAGTACTTC
CDR3 protein: CASISVLLAAGETQYF
V gene: TRBV7-8
J gene: TRBJ2-5
D gene: TRBD2
clone size: -

CDR3 DNA: TGTGCCAGCAGTTTGCCACAGCGTCTCTACGAGCAGTACTTC
CDR3 protein: CASSLPQRLYEQYF
V gene: TRBV28
J gene: TRBJ2-7
D gene: -
clone size: -

CDR3 DNA: TGTGCCAGCAGTCCGGACAGGTCTAGCACTGAAGCTTTCTTT
CDR3 protein: CASSPDRSSTEAFF
V gene: TRBV6-1
J gene: TRBJ1-1
D gene: TRBD1
clone size: -

CDR3 DNA: TGTGCCAGCAGCGAAGGGACAGGGGGGACCTATGGCTACACCTTC
CDR3 protein: CASSEGTGGTYGYTF
V gene: TRBV7-9
J gene: TRBJ1-2
D gene: TRBD1
clone size: -

CDR3 DNA: TGTGCCAGCAGCCTGGGGGACCGGTCTTCCTACGAGCAGTACTTC
CDR3 protein: CASSLGDRSSYEQYF
V gene: TRBV7-2
J gene: TRBJ2-7
D gene: -
clone size: -

CDR3 DNA: TGTGCCAGCAATGACCCGGACAGGAACACTGAAGCTTTCTTT
CDR3 protein: CASNDPDRNTEAFF
V gene: TRBV9
J gene: TRBJ1-1
D gene: -
clone size: -